A single sample is the source of the 30 T cell receptor beta chains below, sequenced in a study of CD8+ T cells in alopecia areata. Sequencing used cDNA as its template, made by extracting RNA and reverse transcribing it. Some clones are missing from TCRdb's copy, which holds only in-frame ones; the method was immunoSEQ multiplex PCR. The sample has hundreds of thousands of clones; roughly 69% are singletons. The specimen comprised CD4+ T cells sorted from blood, sampled at week 0. These receptors were collected from a human donor with alopecia areata.

V and J are TRBV30 and TRBJ1-1, with TRBD1 as a possible D gene (6 bases). The V gene's germline CDR1 is GTSNPN and CDR2 SVGIG (reference sequence). CDR3 length: 13 residues. Trimming removed 8 bases at V and 1 base at J, with 14 bases between. This CDR3 reads CAATGHWNTEAFF. The CDR3 coding sequence is TGTGCCGCAACGGGACACTGGAACACTGAAGCTTTCTTT.

This chain connects TRBV7-8 to TRBJ1-2; 9 nucleotides match TRBD1. Germline loops: CDR1 SGHVS, CDR2 FQNEAQ. Trimming removed 5 bases from V and 4 bases from J; junction bases left unmatched: 5. The CDR3 spans 14 residues. CDR3 DNA sequence: TGTGCCAGCAGCGCGGACAGGGGAGGCTATGGCTACACCTTC. This sequence encodes CASSADRGGYGYTF.

The chain employs TRBV29-1 and TRBJ1-1; D is possibly TRBD1 (5 bases). This CDR3 is built from 15 residues. Trimming stripped 5 bases from V and 0 bases from J, with 16 bases between. Germline CDR1 and CDR2: SQVTM and ANQGSEA. CDR3 coding DNA: TGCAGCGTTAAGCGCACGACAGCAATGAACACTGAAGCTTTCTTT. It is translated as CSVKRTTAMNTEAFF.

This clone was observed a single time. The chain has TRBV7-2 and TRBJ2-5, with TRBD2 matching over 7 bases. Germline V gene lookup returns CDR1 SGHTA and CDR2 FQGNSA. The V and J ends lost 4 bases and 10 bases, in that order; junction bases with no gene match: 6. There are 12 residues in the CDR3. CDR3 sequence (DNA): TGTGCCAGCAGCTCTCGTCGCGGGGGCCAGTACTTC. This codes for CASSSRRGGQYF.

V gene TRBV30 combines with J gene TRBJ1-2, with a tentative D call TRBD1 (6 bases). The CDR3 is made up of 11 amino acids. In germline, CDR1 is GTSNPN, CDR2 SVGIG (reference sequence). V gave up 5 bases and J gave up 6 bases, with 10 bases separating them. The CDR3 here is CAWSQGDGYTF. As DNA, the CDR3 is TGTGCCTGGTCACAGGGTGATGGCTACACCTTC. Full variable domain (rest looked up from reference TRBV30 and TRBJ1-2): SQTIHQWPATLVQPVGSPLSLECTVEGTSNPNLYWYRQAAGRGLQLLFYSVGIGQISSEVPQNLSASRPQDRQFILSSKKLLLSDSGFYLCAWSQGDGYTFGSGTRLTVV.

J is TRBJ2-7 and V is TRBV5-1, with a possible D match to TRBD2 (6 bases). The V end lost 0 bases, the J end lost 3 bases, and 10 bases lay between the germline ends. Germline V CDR1 and CDR2: SGHRS, YFSETQ. The CDR3 is 14 residues long. In nucleotides, the CDR3 is TGCGCCAGCAGCTTGGGGAGGGAGGTCTACGAGCAGTACTTC. Its translation is CASSLGREVYEQYF.

J is TRBJ2-1 and V is TRBV5-1; perhaps TRBD1 as D (6 bases). Between the trimmed V and J ends, which lost 0 bases and 7 bases, there was a span of 11 bases. This CDR3 region has 14 residues. In germline, CDR1 is SGHRS, CDR2 YFSETQ. The CDR3 spells CASSLGQVMNEQFF. The CDR3 nucleotides read TGCGCCAGCAGCTTGGGACAGGTTATGAATGAGCAGTTCTTC. The entire variable domain, with the rest obtained from reference TRBV5-1 and TRBJ2-1, is as follows: KAGVTQTPRYLIKTRGQQVTLSCSPISGHRSVSWYQQTPGQGLQFLFEYFSETQRNKGNFPGRFSGRQFSNSRSEMNVSTLELGDSALYLCASSLGQVMNEQFFGPGTRLTVL.

CDR3 loop: CASRTYPGPNNEQFF. The CDR3 DNA reads TGTGCCAGCAGAACATACCCAGGACCCAACAATGAGCAGTTCTTC. The chain employs TRBV6-5 and TRBJ2-1; D not certain. Deletions cut 6 bases from V and 5 bases from J, with 17 bases between. Looked up from germline, CDR1 is MNHEY and CDR2 is SVGAGI. The CDR3 sequence is 15 residues long.

The rearrangement uses TRBV4-1 and TRBJ1-2; TRBD1 is a possible D gene (6 bases). The CDR3 length is 16 residues. V gave up 4 bases and J gave up 3 bases, with 18 bases separating them. Per the germline V gene, CDR1 is MGHRA and CDR2 is YSYEKL. For the CDR3, the DNA is TGCGCCAGCAGCCTTCTCGGAGGGGGGCTCGACTATGGCTACACCTTC. It is translated as CASSLLGGGLDYGYTF.

The chain employs TRBV18 and TRBJ2-7; D call uncertain. Looked up from germline, CDR1 is KGHSH and CDR2 is LQKENI. Trimming shortened V by 0 bases and J by 3 bases, and 6 bases separated the two germline ends. The CDR3 spans 13 residues. CDR3 nucleotide sequence: TGTGCCAGCTCACCACCGGCCTTCTACGAGCAGTACTTC. Translation gives CASSPPAFYEQYF.

This clone has just a few counts. The J gene is TRBJ1-5, the V gene TRBV19; unclear D gene. Trimming pared 4 bases from V and 4 bases from J, leaving 2 bases between. Germline CDR1 is LNHDA and CDR2 is SQIVND (reference sequence). This CDR3 spans 11 amino acids. The CDR3 here is CASSNNQPQHF. CDR3 sequence (DNA): TGTGCCAGTAGTAATAATCAGCCCCAGCATTTT.

The chain is built from TRBV7-2 and TRBJ1-6; D gene unclear. The V end was cut by 6 bases, the J end by 6 bases, with 18 bases between. CDR1 and CDR2 (germline): SGHTA, FQGNSA. CDR3 size: 16 residues. For the CDR3, the DNA is TGTGCCAGCAGTTCACAGTTAGGCACACTTAATTCACCCCTCCACTTT. This encodes CASSSQLGTLNSPLHF.

This clone was counted between two and nine times. J is TRBJ1-2 and V is TRBV29-1; TRBD1 aligns across 8 bases. The CDR3 sequence is 13 residues long. The germline V gene encodes CDR1 SQVTM and CDR2 ANQGSEA. J lost 4 bases, V lost 3 bases, and 4 bases had no gene match. The CDR3 nucleotides are TGCAGCGTTGACAGGGGGCTGGTCTATGGCTACACCTTC. Amino acids: CSVDRGLVYGYTF.

This clone was seen just once. The V call is TRBV30, the J call TRBJ2-7, with D possibly being TRBD1 or TRBD2 (5 bases each). The germline CDR1 and CDR2 sequences are GTSNPN and SVGIG (reference sequence). Deletions cut 5 bases from V and 2 bases from J, with 13 bases between. The CDR3 spans 13 residues. In DNA form, the CDR3 reads TGTGCCTGGGAAAATCTGGGGGCCTACGAGCAGTACTTC. This gives the protein CAWENLGAYEQYF.

In its sample, this clone was seen a few times. The chain carries TRBV4-2 and TRBJ2-2, with D perhaps TRBD1 (6 bases). V gave up 0 bases and J gave up 5 bases, with 22 bases separating them. Germline CDR1 and CDR2: LGHNA and YNFKEQ. The CDR3 totals 19 residues. Written as DNA, the CDR3 is TGTGCCAGCAGCCAAGACCTCAGGGGACCCTCCCGAGGGACCGGGGAGCTGTTTTTT. Encoded protein: CASSQDLRGPSRGTGELFF.

The chain links TRBV27 to TRBJ1-5, with D unclear. Germline loops: CDR1 MNHEY, CDR2 SMNVEV (reference sequence). This CDR3 contains 12 residues. Between the trimmed V and J ends, which lost 8 bases and 6 bases, there was a span of 11 bases. The CDR3 DNA follows: TGTGCCAGCGGGATTGGTGGTCAGCCCCAGCATTTT. It translates to CASGIGGQPQHF.

This clone was counted only a few times. J is TRBJ2-3 and V is TRBV7-9, with no clear D. Looked up from germline, CDR1 is SEHNR and CDR2 is FQNEAQ (reference sequence). V gave up 3 bases and J gave up 0 bases, with 10 bases separating them. This CDR3 is 15 amino acids long. CDR3 loop: CASSLAVGSTDTQYF. Written as DNA, the CDR3 is TGTGCCAGCAGCTTGGCGGTTGGTAGCACAGATACGCAGTATTTT.

The genes are TRBV9 and TRBJ2-2; D is perhaps TRBD1 (5 bases). The CDR3 spans 15 residues. CDR1 SGDLS and CDR2 YYNGEE come from the germline V gene. The V end lost 0 bases, the J end lost 2 bases, and 8 bases lay between the germline ends. The CDR3 spells CASSVDGANTGELFF. For the CDR3, the DNA is TGTGCCAGCAGCGTAGATGGGGCTAACACCGGGGAGCTGTTTTTT.

This clone was counted between two and nine times. The CDR3 nucleotides read TGTGCCAGCAGCGGGCACAGGGTCGCTAACTATGGCTACACCTTC. Amino acid sequence: CASSGHRVANYGYTF. The chain combines TRBV11-2 with TRBJ1-2, with TRBD1 as a possible D gene (6 bases). CDR1 is SGHAT, CDR2 FQNNGV, per germline. CDR3 length equals 15 residues. Trimming removed 5 bases from V and 0 bases from J, with 13 bases in between.

This clone was counted between two and nine times. The chain combines TRBV29-1 with TRBJ1-4, with 9 bases that match TRBD1. This CDR3 spans 14 amino acids. Germline V gene data show CDR1 as SQVTM and CDR2 as ANQGSEA. Losses at the gene ends were 7 bases for V and 8 bases for J; bases not matched to a gene: 11. The CDR3 region has the DNA TGCAGCGGTGGTCCGGACAGGGGAGGCGAAAAACTGTTTTTT. This codes for CSGGPDRGGEKLFF. The full variable domain, in which reference TRBV29-1 and TRBJ1-4 provide the parts outside the CDR3, is SAVISQKPSRDICQRGTSLTIQCQVDSQVTMMFWYRQQPGQSLTLIATANQGSEATYESGFVIDKFPISRPNLTFSTLTVSNMSPEDSSIYLCSGGPDRGGEKLFFGSGTQLSVL.

The chain joins TRBV30 to TRBJ2-7, with D possibly TRBD2 on 6 matching bases. This CDR3 is 11 amino acids long. From germline, CDR1 is GTSNPN and CDR2 SVGIG (reference sequence). Trimming stripped 4 bases from V and 6 bases from J, with 10 bases between. The CDR3 spells CAWTVGGEQYF. CDR3 DNA sequence: TGTGCCTGGACGGTCGGGGGCGAGCAGTACTTC.

Notes on this clone: The same CDR3 is also encoded by other DNA sequences in this sample. This chain connects TRBV30 to TRBJ2-3; a weak D match, TRBD2 (6 bases). Germline values: CDR1 GTSNPN, CDR2 SVGIG (reference sequence). This CDR3 has 13 amino acids. The V end lost 3 bases, the J end lost 2 bases, and 9 bases lay between the germline ends. The CDR3 nucleotides read TGTGCCTGGAGCGGGGACTTCACAGATACGCAGTATTTT. Translated: CAWSGDFTDTQYF.

This chain links TRBV29-1 with TRBJ1-1; 8 bases line up with TRBD1. The length of the CDR3 is 12 residues. In germline, CDR1 is SQVTM, CDR2 ANQGSEA. Trimming at V came to 7 bases and at J to 3 bases, leaving 4 bases not matched to a gene. For the CDR3, the DNA is TGCAGCGCGTACAGGGGGGACACTGAAGCTTTCTTT. This translates into CSAYRGDTEAFF.

This chain connects TRBV9 to TRBJ2-7; 8 bases map to TRBD2. The germline gives CDR1 SGDLS, CDR2 YYNGEE. V shed 7 bases, J shed 0 bases, and the junction held 3 bases outside the gene matches. The CDR3 runs 13 residues. The CDR3 nucleotides read TGTGCCAGCGGTAGCGGGGTCTCCTACGAGCAGTACTTC. This gives the protein CASGSGVSYEQYF.

This sequence joins TRBV11-2 and TRBJ2-7; weak D call: TRBD2 (5 bases). Germline-derived CDR1 and CDR2 are SGHAT and FQNNGV. Trimming took off 1 base at V and 5 bases at J, with 9 bases between the two ends. The CDR3 consists of 13 residues. The CDR3 coding sequence is TGTGCCAGCAGCTTAGGGTGGGGAGACGAGCAGTACTTC. Protein: CASSLGWGDEQYF.

V usage is TRBV11-2 and J usage is TRBJ2-5; 9 nucleotides agree with TRBD2. Germline V gene data show CDR1 as SGHAT and CDR2 as FQNNGV. The CDR3 spans 14 residues. V shed 5 bases, J shed 2 bases, and the junction held 3 bases outside the gene matches. The CDR3 region is CASSHAGGQETQYF. The CDR3 nucleotides read TGTGCCAGCAGCCACGCGGGAGGGCAAGAGACCCAGTACTTC.

In its sample, this clone was seen a few times. The genes are TRBV20-1 and TRBJ2-1, with no clear D. V was clipped by 6 bases and J by 2 bases, with 2 bases between them. This CDR3 is 10 amino acids long. In germline, CDR1 is DFQATT, CDR2 SNEGSKA (reference sequence). The CDR3 loop reads CSATYNEQFF. CDR3 DNA: TGCAGTGCCACCTACAATGAGCAGTTCTTC.

In this sample, this clone turned up a few times. The chain uses TRBV29-1 and TRBJ2-5; tentative D call: TRBD2 (6 bases). Deletions cut 3 bases from V and 9 bases from J, with 14 bases between. Germline V gene lookup returns CDR1 SQVTM and CDR2 ANQGSEA. The CDR3 has 12 amino acids. CDR3 protein: CSVETGGPPQYF. CDR3 nucleotides: TGCAGCGTTGAGACCGGGGGACCCCCCCAGTACTTC.

CDR3 DNA: TGTGCCAGCAGCACTAGTCCTAGCTTCGAGCAGTACTTC. Its translation: CASSTSPSFEQYF. J is TRBJ2-7 and V is TRBV11-3, with a weak D call TRBD2 (5 bases). V lost 5 bases and J 6 bases, leaving 14 bases between the germline ends. CDR3 length equals 13 residues. Germline CDR1 reads SGHNT; CDR2 reads YENEEA. The whole variable domain, filled in from reference TRBV11-3 and TRBJ2-7, reads EAGVVQSPRYKIIEKKQPVAFWCNPISGHNTLYWYLQNLGQGPELLIRYENEEAVDDSQLPKDRFSAERLKGVDSTLKIQPAELGDSAVYLCASSTSPSFEQYFGPGTRLTVT.

Only one count was recorded for this clone. CDR3 nucleotide sequence: TGCAGTGCTAGTGCACAGGGTGAAGCTTTCTTT. Its protein is CSASAQGEAFF. This rearrangement joins TRBV20-1 to TRBJ1-1; tentative D call: TRBD1 (6 bases). Germline V lookup: CDR1 DFQATT, CDR2 SNEGSKA (reference sequence). V was cut by 3 bases and J by 7 bases, with 9 bases left in between. The CDR3 sequence is 11 residues long.